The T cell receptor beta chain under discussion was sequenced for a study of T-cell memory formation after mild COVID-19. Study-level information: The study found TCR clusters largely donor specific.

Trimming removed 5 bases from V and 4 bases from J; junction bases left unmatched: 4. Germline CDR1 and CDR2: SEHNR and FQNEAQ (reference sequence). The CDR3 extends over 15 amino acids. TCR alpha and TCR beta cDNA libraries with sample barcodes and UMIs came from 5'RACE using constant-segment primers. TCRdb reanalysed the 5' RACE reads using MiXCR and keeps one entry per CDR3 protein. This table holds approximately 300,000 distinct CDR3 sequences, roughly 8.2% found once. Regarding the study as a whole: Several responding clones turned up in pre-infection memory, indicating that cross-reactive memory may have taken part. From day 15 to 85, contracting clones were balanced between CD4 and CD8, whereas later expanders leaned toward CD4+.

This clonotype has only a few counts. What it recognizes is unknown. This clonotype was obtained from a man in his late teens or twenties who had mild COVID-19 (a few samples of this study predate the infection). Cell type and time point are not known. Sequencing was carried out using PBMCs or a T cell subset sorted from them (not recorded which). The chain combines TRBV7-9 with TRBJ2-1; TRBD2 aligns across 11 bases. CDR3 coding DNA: TGTGCCAGCAGCCAACTAGCGGGGGTATACAATGAGCAGTTCTTC. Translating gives CASSQLAGVYNEQFF.